This T cell receptor beta chain is from a study of blood T cells in healthy people across ages. Study-wide results and limits: Underestimates were what the diversity estimates from one million T cells were considered to be. While age rose, TCR beta diversity per million T cells dropped in a roughly linear way.

Using a J-beta primer mix together with a sample-barcoded 5' primer, a second PCR was run for about 6 to 12 cycles. Each sample provided no less than 2.5 million CDR3-containing paired-end reads. Using its own MiXCR run on the 5' RACE reads, TCRdb lists one record per CDR3 protein. This table holds about 650,000 distinct CDR3 sequences, 52% found once. PBMCs numbering at least 6 million were isolated per sample. This CDR3 is built from 15 residues. Trimming took 1 base from V and 3 from J, leaving 10 bases between them. Of note for this clonotype: The target antigen is unknown.

The chain links TRBV12-3 or TRBV12-4 to TRBJ2-1; a weak D match, TRBD2 (6 bases). Sequences were obtained from blood. This TCR came from a woman of 80 years or more in good health. The CDR3 bases are TGTGCCAGCAGTTTAGAGGGAGGAAACTACAATGAGCAGTTCTTC. Its translation is CASSLEGGNYNEQFF.